The rows below give T cell receptor beta chains drawn from one sample of a study of blood T cell repertoires in COVID-19. Sequencing was performed with immunoSEQ multiplex PCR; in TCRdb, only in-frame clones are kept and a portion is missing. The sample shows about 58,000 clones, 89% of them seen only once. The sample taken for sequencing was peripheral blood. These receptors were obtained from a woman aged 55-75 years with active COVID-19. CDR3s include the opening cysteine and the closing phenylalanine or tryptophan. The order of the fields is clone size, V gene, J gene, D gene, CDR3 protein, CDR3 DNA. A D gene is named only where the DNA matches it firmly. Clone sizes are given selectively: once, few, many, or a class where the clone is expanded.

-	TRBV12-3/TRBV12-4	TRBJ1-1	-	CASSRRTEAFF	TGTGCCAGCAGCCGCCGGACTGAAGCTTTCTTT
-	TRBV29-1	TRBJ2-1	TRBD2	CSAGLAGVYEQFF	TGCAGCGCTGGACTAGCGGGGGTATACGAGCAGTTCTTC
-	TRBV20-1	TRBJ2-1	-	CSASLATRNEQFF	TGCAGTGCTAGTCTAGCTACCCGCAATGAGCAGTTCTTC
-	TRBV15	TRBJ1-3	-	CATSRDSVGSSGNTIYF	TGTGCCACCAGCAGAGATTCCGTTGGGAGCTCTGGAAACACCATATATTTT
few	TRBV2	TRBJ1-1	-	CARGVGFEAFF	TGTGCCAGAGGGGTGGGATTTGAAGCTTTCTTT
-	TRBV27	TRBJ1-2	-	CASSSPGVRWDGYTF	TGTGCCAGCAGTTCACCAGGGGTTCGGTGGGATGGCTACACCTTC
-	TRBV6-5	TRBJ1-5	-	CASSIGLLGQPQHF	TGTGCCAGCTCGATTGGTCTCCTGGGCCAGCCCCAGCATTTT
-	TRBV4-2	TRBJ2-2	TRBD1	CASSQDRDRVITGELFF	TGTGCCAGCAGCCAAGATCGGGACAGGGTGATCACCGGGGAGCTGTTTTTT
-	TRBV11-2	TRBJ1-3	TRBD1	CASSHRVYTGGKNTIYF	TGTGCCAGCAGCCATAGAGTGTACACAGGGGGCAAGAACACCATATATTTT
-	TRBV7-6	TRBJ1-1	-	CASSLSGGTEAFF	TGTGCCAGCAGCTTATCGGGGGGCACTGAAGCTTTCTTT
once	TRBV20-1	TRBJ1-2	-	CSAGQGYGYTF	TGCAGTGCTGGTCAGGGCTATGGCTACACCTTC
few	TRBV5-4	TRBJ2-2	TRBD2	CASSLQRGASTGELFF	TGTGCCAGCAGCTTGCAGCGGGGGGCTTCCACCGGGGAGCTGTTTTTT
-	TRBV6-1	TRBJ1-3	TRBD1	CASSDLGTGHGNTIYF	TGTGCCAGCAGTGACCTCGGGACAGGGCATGGAAACACCATATATTTT
-	TRBV14	TRBJ2-4	TRBD2	CASSQDERGVAKNIQYF	TGTGCCAGCAGCCAAGACGAGCGGGGGGTAGCCAAAAACATTCAGTACTTC
few	TRBV27	TRBJ2-1	-	CASRNRGNEQFF	TGTGCCAGCAGGAATCGGGGGAATGAGCAGTTCTTC
-	TRBV30	TRBJ1-5	-	CAWTPTTLSNQPQHF	TGTGCCTGGACGCCTACGACACTGAGCAATCAGCCCCAGCATTTT
-	TRBV19	TRBJ2-2	TRBD1	CASSISGGWGGELFF	TGTGCCAGTAGTATTTCAGGGGGCTGGGGCGGGGAGCTGTTTTTT
-	TRBV7-2	TRBJ2-5	TRBD1	CASRVAGGFETQYF	TGTGCCAGCAGAGTGGCAGGGGGCTTTGAGACCCAGTACTTC
-	TRBV25-1	TRBJ2-3	-	CASSPRGTRESTQYF	TGTGCCAGCAGTCCCCGGGGGACTCGAGAGAGTACGCAGTATTTT
-	TRBV19	TRBJ2-1	-	CASSIRAGLSYNEQFF	TGTGCCAGTAGTATAAGGGCAGGGCTGTCCTACAATGAGCAGTTCTTC
-	TRBV7-3	TRBJ2-1	-	CASSFGQNNEQFF	TGTGCCAGCAGCTTCGGACAGAACAATGAGCAGTTCTTC
-	TRBV9	TRBJ2-2	TRBD2	CASSVTRGGARTGELFF	TGTGCCAGCAGCGTAACCCGCGGGGGGGCGAGGACCGGGGAGCTGTTTTTT
-	TRBV7-3	TRBJ1-2	-	CASSLDTFRGYTF	TGTGCCAGCAGCTTAGACACCTTCCGTGGCTACACCTTC
-	TRBV9	TRBJ1-6	-	CASSEGHLGALHF	TGTGCCAGCAGCGAGGGACACCTTGGGGCCCTCCACTTT
-	TRBV19	TRBJ2-3	TRBD1	CASSIRDSSSTDTQYF	TGTGCCAGTAGTATTCGGGACAGTTCTAGCACAGATACGCAGTATTTT
-	TRBV11-3	TRBJ2-1	TRBD2	CASSISGAPGDEQFF	TGTGCCAGCAGCATTAGCGGGGCCCCGGGTGATGAGCAGTTCTTC
-	TRBV7-8	TRBJ1-1	-	CASSLVANTEAFF	TGTGCCAGCAGCTTAGTGGCGAACACTGAAGCTTTCTTT
-	TRBV12-3/TRBV12-4	TRBJ2-3	-	CASRSTGDTQYF	TGTGCCAGCAGGTCGACAGGAGATACGCAGTATTTT
-	TRBV7-9	TRBJ1-2	-	CASSLDSQGYGYTF	TGTGCCAGCAGCTTAGATTCCCAGGGGTATGGCTACACCTTC
-	TRBV10-3	TRBJ2-3	TRBD2	CAISTGLAGASTDTQYF	TGTGCCATCAGTACCGGACTAGCGGGGGCCAGCACAGATACGCAGTATTTT
-	TRBV6-5	TRBJ1-3	-	CASGLGEGGNTIYF	TGTGCCAGCGGACTAGGTGAAGGGGGAAACACCATATATTTT
-	TRBV4-1	TRBJ2-3	-	CASSQDPAGLLTDTQYF	TGCGCCAGCAGCCAAGATCCCGCAGGCCTTCTTACAGATACGCAGTATTTT
-	TRBV5-1	TRBJ1-4	-	CASSLTATNEKLFF	TGCGCCAGCAGCTTGACAGCAACTAATGAAAAACTGTTTTTT
-	TRBV4-1	TRBJ1-2	-	CASSPTGTTNYGYTF	TGCGCCAGCAGCCCCACCGGGACAACTAACTATGGCTACACCTTC
-	TRBV7-8	TRBJ2-3	-	CASSLDRTDTQYF	TGTGCCAGCAGCCTCGACAGAACAGATACGCAGTATTTT
-	TRBV2	TRBJ2-7	-	CASSVHRSYEQYF	TGTGCCAGCAGTGTACACAGATCCTACGAGCAGTACTTC
-	TRBV6-5	TRBJ2-7	TRBD2	CASRAGLAVYEQYF	TGTGCCAGCAGAGCGGGACTAGCGGTTTACGAGCAGTACTTC
-	TRBV5-1	TRBJ2-5	-	CASSQQETQYF	TGCGCCAGCAGCCAACAAGAGACCCAGTACTTC
-	TRBV9	TRBJ1-1	-	CASSVEGMNTEAFF	TGTGCCAGCAGCGTAGAGGGGATGAACACTGAAGCTTTCTTT
-	TRBV18	TRBJ1-3	-	CASSLAGDSGNTIYF	TGTGCCAGCTCACTAGCAGGGGACTCTGGAAACACCATATATTTT
-	TRBV15	TRBJ2-1	TRBD1	CATSRQGQGTYNEQFF	TGTGCCACCAGCCGCCAGGGACAGGGTACCTACAATGAGCAGTTCTTC
-	TRBV5-1	TRBJ2-1	-	CASSLEAGVPYNEQFF	TGCGCCAGCAGCCTCGAGGCAGGGGTCCCCTACAATGAGCAGTTCTTC
-	TRBV5-1	TRBJ1-2	-	CASSPATGLYGYTF	TGCGCCAGCAGTCCCGCAACTGGGCTCTATGGCTACACCTTC
-	TRBV7-2	TRBJ1-4	-	CASSLVQGTNEKLFF	TGTGCCAGCAGCTTAGTACAGGGCACTAATGAAAAACTGTTTTTT
-	TRBV27	TRBJ2-2	-	CASSLSAGSGELFF	TGTGCCAGCAGTTTATCCGCGGGCTCCGGGGAGCTGTTTTTT
-	TRBV2	TRBJ2-2	-	CASQGLGNTGELFF	TGTGCCTCCCAAGGACTGGGTAATACCGGGGAGCTGTTTTTT